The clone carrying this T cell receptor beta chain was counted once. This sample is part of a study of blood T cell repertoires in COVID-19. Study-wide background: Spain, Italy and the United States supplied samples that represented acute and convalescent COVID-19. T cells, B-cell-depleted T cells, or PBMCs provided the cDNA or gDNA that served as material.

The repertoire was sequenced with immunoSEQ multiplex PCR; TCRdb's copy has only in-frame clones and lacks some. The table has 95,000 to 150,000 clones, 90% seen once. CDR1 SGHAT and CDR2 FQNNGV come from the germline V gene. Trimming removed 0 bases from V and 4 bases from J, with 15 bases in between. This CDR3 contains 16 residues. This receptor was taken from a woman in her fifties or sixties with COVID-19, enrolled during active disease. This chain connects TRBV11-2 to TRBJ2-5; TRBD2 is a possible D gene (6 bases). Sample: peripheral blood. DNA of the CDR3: TGTGCCAGCAGCTTAGATCTACCGGGGGTTGGAGAGACCCAGTACTTC. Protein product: CASSLDLPGVGETQYF.